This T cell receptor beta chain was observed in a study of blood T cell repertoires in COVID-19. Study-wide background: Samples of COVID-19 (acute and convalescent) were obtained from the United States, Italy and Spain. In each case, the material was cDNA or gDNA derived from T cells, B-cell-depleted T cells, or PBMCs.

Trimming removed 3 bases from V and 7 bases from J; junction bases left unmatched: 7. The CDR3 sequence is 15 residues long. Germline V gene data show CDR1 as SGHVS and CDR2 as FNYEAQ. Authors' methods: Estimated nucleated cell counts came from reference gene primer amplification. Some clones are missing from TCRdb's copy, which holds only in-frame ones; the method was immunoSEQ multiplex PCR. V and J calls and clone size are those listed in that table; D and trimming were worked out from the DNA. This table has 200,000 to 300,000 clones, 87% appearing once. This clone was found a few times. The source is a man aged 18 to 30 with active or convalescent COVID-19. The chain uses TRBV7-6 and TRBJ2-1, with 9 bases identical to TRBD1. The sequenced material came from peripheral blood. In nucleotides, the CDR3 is TGTGCCAGCAGCTTGGGCCGGGACAGGGTAAATGAGCAGTTCTTC. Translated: CASSLGRDRVNEQFF.